Sequencing of this TCR beta chain was carried out in a study of blood T cell repertoires in COVID-19. On the study more broadly: Collection of acute and convalescent COVID-19 samples took place in the United States, Italy and Spain. In each case, the material was cDNA or gDNA derived from T cells, B-cell-depleted T cells, or PBMCs.

Germline CDR1 and CDR2: GTSNPN and SVGIG (reference sequence). V was pared by 6 bases and J by 2 bases, with 12 bases between. The CDR3 is made up of 13 amino acids. As processed by the authors: Estimation of nucleated cell counts was performed using reference gene primer amplification. TCRdb's table, derived via immunoSEQ multiplex PCR, lists solely in-frame clones and lacks some. Clonal size and the V and J genes are those of that table, whereas D and trimming came from the DNA. The data contain 400,000 to 550,000 clones, around 89% of them singletons. The chain joins TRBV30 to TRBJ2-3; TRBD2 might be the D (5 bases). The material sequenced was peripheral blood. This TCR came from a woman aged 30 to 39 with acute or convalescent COVID-19. The CDR3, as DNA: TGTGCCTGTAATACGGGGTCCACAGATACGCAGTATTTT. This codes for CACNTGSTDTQYF.